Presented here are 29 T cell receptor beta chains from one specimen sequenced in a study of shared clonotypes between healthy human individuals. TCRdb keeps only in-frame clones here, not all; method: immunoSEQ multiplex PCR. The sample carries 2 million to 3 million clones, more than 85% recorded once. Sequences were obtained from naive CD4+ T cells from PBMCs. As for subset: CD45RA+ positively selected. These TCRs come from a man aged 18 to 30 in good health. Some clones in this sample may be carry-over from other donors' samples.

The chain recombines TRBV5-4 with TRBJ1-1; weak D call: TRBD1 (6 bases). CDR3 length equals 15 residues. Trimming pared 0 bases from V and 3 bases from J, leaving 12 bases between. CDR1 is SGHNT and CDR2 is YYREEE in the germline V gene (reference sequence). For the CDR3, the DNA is TGTGCCAGCAGCTTGGAAGGGGGTGGGTACACTGAAGCTTTCTTT. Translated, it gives CASSLEGGGYTEAFF.

In nucleotides, the CDR3 is TGCAGCGTCCGTGGGACACATAGCACAGATACGCAGTATTTT. This sequence encodes CSVRGTHSTDTQYF. The rearrangement joins TRBV29-1 to TRBJ2-3, with a weak D call TRBD1 (6 bases). The CDR3 extends over 14 amino acids. In germline, CDR1 is SQVTM, CDR2 ANQGSEA. The V end lost 6 bases, the J end lost 0 bases, and 13 bases lay between the germline ends.

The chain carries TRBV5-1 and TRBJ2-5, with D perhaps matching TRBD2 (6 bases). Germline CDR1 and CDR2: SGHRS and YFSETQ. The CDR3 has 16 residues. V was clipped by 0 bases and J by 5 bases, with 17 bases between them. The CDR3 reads CASSLDPRTAGETQYF. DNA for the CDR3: TGCGCCAGCAGCTTGGATCCTCGGACGGCGGGGGAGACCCAGTACTTC.

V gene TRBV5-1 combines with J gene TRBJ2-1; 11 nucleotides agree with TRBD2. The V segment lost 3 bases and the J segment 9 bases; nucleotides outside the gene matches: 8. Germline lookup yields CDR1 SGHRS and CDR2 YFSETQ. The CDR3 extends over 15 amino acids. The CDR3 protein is CASSSLAGVSGEQFF. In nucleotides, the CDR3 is TGCGCCAGCAGCTCACTAGCGGGAGTCTCGGGTGAGCAGTTCTTC.

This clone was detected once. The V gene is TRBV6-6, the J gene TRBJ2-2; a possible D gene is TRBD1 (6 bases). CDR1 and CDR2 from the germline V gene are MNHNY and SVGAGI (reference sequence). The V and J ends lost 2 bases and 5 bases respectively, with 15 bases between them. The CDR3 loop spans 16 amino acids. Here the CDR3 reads CASSYRQGIGTGELFF. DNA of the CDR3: TGTGCCAGCAGTTACCGGCAGGGGATCGGGACCGGGGAGCTGTTTTTT.

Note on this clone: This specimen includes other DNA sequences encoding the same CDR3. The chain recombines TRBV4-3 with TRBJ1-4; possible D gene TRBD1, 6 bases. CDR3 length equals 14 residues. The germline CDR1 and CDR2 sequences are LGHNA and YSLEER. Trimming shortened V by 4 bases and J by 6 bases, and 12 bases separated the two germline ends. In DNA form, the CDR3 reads TGCGCCAGCAGCCGGCGGGGGCGGGATGAAAAACTGTTTTTT. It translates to CASSRRGRDEKLFF.

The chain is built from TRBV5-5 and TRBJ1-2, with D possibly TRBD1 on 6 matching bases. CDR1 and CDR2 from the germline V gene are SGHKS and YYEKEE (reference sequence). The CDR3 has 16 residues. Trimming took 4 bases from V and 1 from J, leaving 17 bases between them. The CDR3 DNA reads TGTGCCAGCAGCACCCGGGGGGCAGGGTTTAACTATGGCTACACCTTC. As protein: CASSTRGAGFNYGYTF.

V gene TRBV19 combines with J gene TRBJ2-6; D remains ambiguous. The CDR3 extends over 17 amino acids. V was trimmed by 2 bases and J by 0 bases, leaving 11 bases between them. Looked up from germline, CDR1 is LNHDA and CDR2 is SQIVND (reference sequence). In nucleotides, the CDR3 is TGTGCCAGTAGTATACCCCTCTGGGCCTCTGGGGCCAACGTCCTGACTTTC. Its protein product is CASSIPLWASGANVLTF.

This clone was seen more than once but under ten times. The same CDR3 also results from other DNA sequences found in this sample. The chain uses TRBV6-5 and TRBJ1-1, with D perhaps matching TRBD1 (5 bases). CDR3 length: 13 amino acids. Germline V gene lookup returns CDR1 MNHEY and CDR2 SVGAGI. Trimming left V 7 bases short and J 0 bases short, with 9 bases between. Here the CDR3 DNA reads TGTGCCAGCAAAAGGGGTTTGAACACTGAAGCTTTCTTT. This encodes CASKRGLNTEAFF.

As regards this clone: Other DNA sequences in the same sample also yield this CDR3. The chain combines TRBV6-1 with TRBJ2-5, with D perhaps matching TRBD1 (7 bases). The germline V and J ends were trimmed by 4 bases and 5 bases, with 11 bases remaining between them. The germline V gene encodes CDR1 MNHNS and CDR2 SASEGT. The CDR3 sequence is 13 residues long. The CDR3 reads CASSVQGRETQYF. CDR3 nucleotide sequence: TGTGCCAGCAGTGTACAGGGGAGGGAGACCCAGTACTTC.

The CDR3 sequence is CASSKGQAVSGELFF. CDR3 coding DNA: TGCGCCAGCAGCAAAGGACAGGCGGTTTCCGGGGAGCTGTTTTTT. The V and J genes are TRBV4-1 and TRBJ2-2, with 7 bases matching TRBD1. The CDR3 is 15 amino acids. Looked up from germline, CDR1 is MGHRA and CDR2 is YSYEKL. The V gene end was trimmed by 5 bases and the J gene end by 6 bases; junction bases not matched to a gene: 9.

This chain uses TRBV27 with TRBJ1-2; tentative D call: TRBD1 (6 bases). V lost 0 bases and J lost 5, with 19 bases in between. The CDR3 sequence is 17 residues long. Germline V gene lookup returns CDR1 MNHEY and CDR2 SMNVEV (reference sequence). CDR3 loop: CASSLSAYSRDKYGYTF. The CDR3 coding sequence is TGTGCCAGCAGTTTATCAGCCTACTCCCGGGACAAATATGGCTACACCTTC.

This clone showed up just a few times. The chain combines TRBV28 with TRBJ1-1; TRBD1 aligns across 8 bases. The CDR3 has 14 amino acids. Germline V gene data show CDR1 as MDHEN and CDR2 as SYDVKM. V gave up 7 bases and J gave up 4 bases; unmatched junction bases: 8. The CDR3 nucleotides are TGTGCCAGCATGAGGACAGGGCTGGGCACTGAAGCTTTCTTT. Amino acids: CASMRTGLGTEAFF. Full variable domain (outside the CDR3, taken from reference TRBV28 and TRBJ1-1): DVKVTQSSRYLVKRTGEKVFLECVQDMDHENMFWYRQDPGLGLRLIYFSYDVKMKEKGDIPEGYSVSREKKERFSLILESASTNQTSMYLCASMRTGLGTEAFFGQGTRLTVV.

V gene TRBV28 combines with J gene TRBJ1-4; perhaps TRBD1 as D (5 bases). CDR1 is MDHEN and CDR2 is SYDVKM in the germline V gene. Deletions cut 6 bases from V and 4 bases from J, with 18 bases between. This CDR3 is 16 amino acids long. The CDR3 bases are TGTGCCAGCAGACCCAGGTTCCTGAGGGGTAATGAAAAACTGTTTTTT. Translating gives CASRPRFLRGNEKLFF.

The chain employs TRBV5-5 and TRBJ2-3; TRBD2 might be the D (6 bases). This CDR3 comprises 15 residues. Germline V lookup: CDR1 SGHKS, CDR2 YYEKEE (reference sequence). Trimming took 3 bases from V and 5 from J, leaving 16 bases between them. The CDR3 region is CASSSGLPFRDTQYF. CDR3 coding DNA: TGTGCCAGCAGCTCCGGACTACCGTTCAGAGATACGCAGTATTTT.

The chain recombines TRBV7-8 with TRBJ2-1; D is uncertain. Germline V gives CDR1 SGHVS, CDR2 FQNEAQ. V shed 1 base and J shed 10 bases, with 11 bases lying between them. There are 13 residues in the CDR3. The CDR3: CASSLEHTAEQFF. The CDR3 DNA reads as TGTGCCAGCAGCTTAGAACATACTGCCGAGCAGTTCTTC.

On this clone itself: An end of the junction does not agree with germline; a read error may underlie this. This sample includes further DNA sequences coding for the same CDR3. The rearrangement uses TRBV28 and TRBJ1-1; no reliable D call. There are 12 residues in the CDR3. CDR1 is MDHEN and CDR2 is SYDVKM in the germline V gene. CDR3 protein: CATRRAATEAFF. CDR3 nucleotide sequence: TGCGCCACCAGAAGAGCGGCCACTGAAGCTTTCTTT. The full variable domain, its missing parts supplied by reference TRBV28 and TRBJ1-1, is DVKVTQSSRYLVKRTGEKVFLECVQDMDHENMFWYRQDPGLGLRLIYFSYDVKMKEKGDIPEGYSVSREKKERFSLILESASTNQTSMYLCATRRAATEAFFGQGTRLTVV.

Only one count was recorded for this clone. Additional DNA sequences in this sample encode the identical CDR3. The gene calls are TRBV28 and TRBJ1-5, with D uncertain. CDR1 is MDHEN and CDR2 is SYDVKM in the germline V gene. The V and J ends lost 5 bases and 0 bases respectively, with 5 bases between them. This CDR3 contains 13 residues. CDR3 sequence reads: CASSAYSNQPQHF. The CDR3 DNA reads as TGTGCCAGCAGTGCGTATAGCAATCAGCCCCAGCATTTT.

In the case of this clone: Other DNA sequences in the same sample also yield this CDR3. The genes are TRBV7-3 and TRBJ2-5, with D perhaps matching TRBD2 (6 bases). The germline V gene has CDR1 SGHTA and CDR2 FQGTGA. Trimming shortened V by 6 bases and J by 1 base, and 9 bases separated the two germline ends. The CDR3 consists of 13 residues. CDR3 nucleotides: TGTGCCAGCAGTAGCGGCTCCCAAGAGACCCAGTACTTC. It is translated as CASSSGSQETQYF. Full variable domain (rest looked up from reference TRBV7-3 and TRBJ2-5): GAGVSQTPSNKVTEKGKYVELRCDPISGHTALYWYRQSLGQGPEFLIYFQGTGAADDSGLPNDRFFAVRPEGSVSTLKIQRTERGDSAVYLCASSSGSQETQYFGPGTRLLVL.

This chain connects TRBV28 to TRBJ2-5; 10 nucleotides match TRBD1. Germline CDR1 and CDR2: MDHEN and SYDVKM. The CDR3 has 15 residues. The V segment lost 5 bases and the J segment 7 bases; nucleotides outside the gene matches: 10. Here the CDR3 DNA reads TGTGCCAGCAGTGGGGGACAGGGGAATTCGGGGACCCAGTACTTC. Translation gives CASSGGQGNSGTQYF.

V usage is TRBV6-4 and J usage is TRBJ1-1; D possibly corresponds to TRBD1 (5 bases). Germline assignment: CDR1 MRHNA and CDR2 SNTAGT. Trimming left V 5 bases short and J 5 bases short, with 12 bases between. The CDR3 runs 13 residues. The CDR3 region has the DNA TGTGCCAGCAGTAGGGACCTGGGGACTGAAGCTTTCTTT. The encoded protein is CASSRDLGTEAFF.

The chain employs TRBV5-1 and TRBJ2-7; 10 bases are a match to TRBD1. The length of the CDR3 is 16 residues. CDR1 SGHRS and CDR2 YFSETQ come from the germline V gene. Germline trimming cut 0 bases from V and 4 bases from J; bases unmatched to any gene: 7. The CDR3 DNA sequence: TGCGCCAGCAGCTTGGGTGGGACAGGGGCGTTATACGAGCAGTACTTC. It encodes CASSLGGTGALYEQYF.

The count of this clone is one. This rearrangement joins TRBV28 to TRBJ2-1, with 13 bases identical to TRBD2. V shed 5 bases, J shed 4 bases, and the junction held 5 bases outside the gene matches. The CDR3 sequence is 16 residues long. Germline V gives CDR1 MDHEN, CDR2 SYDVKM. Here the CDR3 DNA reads TGTGCCAGCAGTCTGCGACTAGCGGGGGGTTACAATGAGCAGTTCTTC. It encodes CASSLRLAGGYNEQFF.

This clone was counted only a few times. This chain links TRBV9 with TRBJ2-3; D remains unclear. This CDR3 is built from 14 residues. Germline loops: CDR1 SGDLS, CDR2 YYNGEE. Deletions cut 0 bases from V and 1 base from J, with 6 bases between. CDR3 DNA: TGTGCCAGCAGCGTAGAAGTACGCACAGATACGCAGTATTTT. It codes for CASSVEVRTDTQYF.

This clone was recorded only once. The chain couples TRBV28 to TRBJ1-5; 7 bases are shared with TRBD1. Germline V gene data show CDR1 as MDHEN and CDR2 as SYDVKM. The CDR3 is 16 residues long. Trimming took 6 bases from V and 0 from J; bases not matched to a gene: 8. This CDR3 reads CASSLGTVSSNQPQHF. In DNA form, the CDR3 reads TGTGCCAGCAGCCTAGGGACAGTAAGTAGCAATCAGCCCCAGCATTTT.

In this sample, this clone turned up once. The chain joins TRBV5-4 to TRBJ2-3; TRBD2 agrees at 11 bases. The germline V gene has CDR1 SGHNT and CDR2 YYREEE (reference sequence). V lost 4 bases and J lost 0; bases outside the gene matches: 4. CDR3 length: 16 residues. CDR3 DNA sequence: TGTGCCAGCAGCCCGGGACTAGCGGTGAGCACAGATACGCAGTATTTT. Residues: CASSPGLAVSTDTQYF. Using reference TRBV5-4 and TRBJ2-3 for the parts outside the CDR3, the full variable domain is ETGVTQSPTHLIKTRGQQVTLRCSSQSGHNTVSWYQQALGQGPQFIFQYYREEENGRGNFPPRFSGLQFPNYSSELNVNALELDDSALYLCASSPGLAVSTDTQYFGPGTRLTVL.

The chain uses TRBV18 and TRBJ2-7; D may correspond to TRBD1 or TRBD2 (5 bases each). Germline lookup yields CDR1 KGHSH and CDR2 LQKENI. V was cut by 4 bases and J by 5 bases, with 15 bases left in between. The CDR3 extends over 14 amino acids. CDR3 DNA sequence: TGTGCCAGCTCACGGGACCTAGGATCCCACGAGCAGTACTTC. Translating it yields CASSRDLGSHEQYF.

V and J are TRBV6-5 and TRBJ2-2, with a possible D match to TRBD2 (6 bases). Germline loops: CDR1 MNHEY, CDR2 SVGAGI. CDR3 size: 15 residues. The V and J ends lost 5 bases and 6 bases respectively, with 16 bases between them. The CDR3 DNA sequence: TGTGCCAGCAGTCCTCGGGGGAGCCCGCCCGGGGAGCTGTTTTTT. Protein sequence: CASSPRGSPPGELFF.

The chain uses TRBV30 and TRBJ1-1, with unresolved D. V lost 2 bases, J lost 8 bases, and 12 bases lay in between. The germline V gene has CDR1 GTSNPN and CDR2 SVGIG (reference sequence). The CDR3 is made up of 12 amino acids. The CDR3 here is CAWSTSMREAFF. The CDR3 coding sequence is TGTGCCTGGAGTACGTCAATGCGGGAAGCTTTCTTT.